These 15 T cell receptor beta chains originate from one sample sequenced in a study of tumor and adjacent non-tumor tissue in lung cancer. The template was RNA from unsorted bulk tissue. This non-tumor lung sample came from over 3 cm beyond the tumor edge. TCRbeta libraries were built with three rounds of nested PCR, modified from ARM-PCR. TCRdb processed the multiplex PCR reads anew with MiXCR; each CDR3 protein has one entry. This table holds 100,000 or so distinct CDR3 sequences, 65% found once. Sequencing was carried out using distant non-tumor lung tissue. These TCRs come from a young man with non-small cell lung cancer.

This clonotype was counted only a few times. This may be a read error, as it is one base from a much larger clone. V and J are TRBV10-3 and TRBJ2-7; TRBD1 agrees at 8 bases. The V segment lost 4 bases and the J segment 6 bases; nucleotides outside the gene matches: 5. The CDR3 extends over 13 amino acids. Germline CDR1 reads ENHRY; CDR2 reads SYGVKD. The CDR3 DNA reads TGTGCCATCAGTGGCCCAGGGGGCCGCGAGCAGTACTTC. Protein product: CAISGPGGREQYF.

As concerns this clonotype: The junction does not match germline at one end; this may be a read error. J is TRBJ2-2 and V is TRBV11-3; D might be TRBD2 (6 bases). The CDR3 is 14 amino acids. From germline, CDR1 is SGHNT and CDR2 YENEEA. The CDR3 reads CASSLEGFTGELFF. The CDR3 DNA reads TGTGCTAGCAGCTTGGAGGGATTCACCGGGGAGCTGTTTTTC. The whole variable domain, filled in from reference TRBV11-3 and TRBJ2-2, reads EAGVVQSPRYKIIEKKQPVAFWCNPISGHNTLYWYLQNLGQGPELLIRYENEEAVDDSQLPKDRFSAERLKGVDSTLKIQPAELGDSAVYLCASSLEGFTGELFFGEGSRLTVL.

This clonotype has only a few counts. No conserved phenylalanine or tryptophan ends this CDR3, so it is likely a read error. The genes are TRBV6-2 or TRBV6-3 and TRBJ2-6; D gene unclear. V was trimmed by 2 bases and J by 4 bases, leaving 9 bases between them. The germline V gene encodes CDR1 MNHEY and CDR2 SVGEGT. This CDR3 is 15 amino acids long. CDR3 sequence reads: CASSYEPVGANVLTL. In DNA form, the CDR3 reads TGTGCCAGCAGTTACGAGCCGGTCGGGGCCAACGTCCTGACTTTA.

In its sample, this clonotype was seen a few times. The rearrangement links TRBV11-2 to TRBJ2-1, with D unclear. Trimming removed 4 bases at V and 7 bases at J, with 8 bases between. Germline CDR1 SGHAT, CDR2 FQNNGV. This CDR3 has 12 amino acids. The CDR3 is CASSSYRNEQFF. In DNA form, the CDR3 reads TGTGCCAGCAGCTCCTACCGGAATGAGCAGTTCTTC.

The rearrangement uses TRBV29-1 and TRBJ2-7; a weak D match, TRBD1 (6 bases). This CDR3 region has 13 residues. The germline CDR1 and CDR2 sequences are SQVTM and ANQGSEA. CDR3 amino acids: CSIEVEDRYEQYF. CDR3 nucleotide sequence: TGCAGTATTGAAGTGGAGGACAGATACGAGCAGTACTTC.

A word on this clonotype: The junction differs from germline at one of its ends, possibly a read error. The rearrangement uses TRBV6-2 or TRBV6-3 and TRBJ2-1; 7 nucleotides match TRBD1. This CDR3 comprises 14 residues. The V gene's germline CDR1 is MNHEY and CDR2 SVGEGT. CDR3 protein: CASSWDRGLNEQLF. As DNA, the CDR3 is TGTGCCAGCAGTTGGGATAGGGGGCTCAATGAGCAGTTGTTC.

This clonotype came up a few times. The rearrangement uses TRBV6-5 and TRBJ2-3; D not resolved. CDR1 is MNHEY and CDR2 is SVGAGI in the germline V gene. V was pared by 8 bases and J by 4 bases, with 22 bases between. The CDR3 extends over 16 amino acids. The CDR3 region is CASSRKGYRFADTQYF. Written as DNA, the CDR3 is TGTGCCAGCTCGAGGAAAGGGTATCGATTCGCAGATACGCAGTATTTT.

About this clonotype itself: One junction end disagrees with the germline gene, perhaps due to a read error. CDR3 region: CASSPGTGMKTDAFF. The CDR3 nucleotides read TGTGCCAGCAGCCCCGGGACAGGGATGAAAACTGACGCTTTCTTT. The chain carries TRBV5-4 and TRBJ1-1; the match to TRBD1 covers 9 bases. CDR1 and CDR2 (germline): SGHNT, YYREEE (reference sequence). The CDR3 covers 15 residues.

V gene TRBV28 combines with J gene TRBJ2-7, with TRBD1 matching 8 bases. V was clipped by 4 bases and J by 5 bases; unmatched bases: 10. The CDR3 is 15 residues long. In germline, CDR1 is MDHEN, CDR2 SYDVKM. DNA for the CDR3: TGTGCCAGCAGTTCCCACCTGACAGGGGCTGACGAGCAGTACTTC. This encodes CASSSHLTGADEQYF.

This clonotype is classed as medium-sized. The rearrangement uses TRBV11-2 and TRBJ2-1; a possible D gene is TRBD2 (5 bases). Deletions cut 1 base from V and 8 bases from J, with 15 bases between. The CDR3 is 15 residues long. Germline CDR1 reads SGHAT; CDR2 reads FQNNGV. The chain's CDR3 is CASSLVASRTDEQFF. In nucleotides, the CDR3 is TGTGCCAGCAGCTTAGTGGCTAGCCGGACGGATGAGCAGTTCTTC.

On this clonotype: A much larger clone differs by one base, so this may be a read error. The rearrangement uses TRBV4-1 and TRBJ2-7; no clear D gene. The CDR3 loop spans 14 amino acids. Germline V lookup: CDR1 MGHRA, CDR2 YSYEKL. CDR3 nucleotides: TGCGGCAGCAGCCAAGTACAGAATTACGACGAGCAGTACTTC. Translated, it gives CGSSQVQNYDEQYF.

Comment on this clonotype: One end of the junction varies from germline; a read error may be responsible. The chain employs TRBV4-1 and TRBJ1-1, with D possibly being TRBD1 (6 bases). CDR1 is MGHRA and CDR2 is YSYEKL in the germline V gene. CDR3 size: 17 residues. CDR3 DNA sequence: TGTGTCAGCAGCCAAGAATTTGACAGGAGAGGAACTACTGAAGCTTTCTTT. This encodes CVSSQEFDRRGTTEAFF.

The CDR3 loop reads CASTRLAWVETQYF. As DNA, the CDR3 is TGTGCCAGCACGAGACTAGCGTGGGTAGAGACCCAGTACTTC. V gene TRBV6-1 combines with J gene TRBJ2-5, with 8 bases aligning to TRBD2. CDR1 and CDR2 from the germline V gene are MNHNS and SASEGT. The CDR3 loop spans 14 amino acids. The J segment lost 4 bases and the V segment lost 7 bases, leaving 8 bases of the junction unmatched.

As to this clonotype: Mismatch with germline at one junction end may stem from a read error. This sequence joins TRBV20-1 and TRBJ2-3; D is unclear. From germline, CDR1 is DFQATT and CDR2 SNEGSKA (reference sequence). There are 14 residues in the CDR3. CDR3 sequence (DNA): TGCACTGCTAGAGATTTGGGTCCAGGAGATACGCAGTATTTT. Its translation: CTARDLGPGDTQYF.

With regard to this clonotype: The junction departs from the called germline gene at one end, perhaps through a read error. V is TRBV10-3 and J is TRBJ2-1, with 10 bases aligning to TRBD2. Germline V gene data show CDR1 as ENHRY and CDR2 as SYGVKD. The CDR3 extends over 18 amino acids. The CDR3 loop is CAISDPLLSSGGANEQLF. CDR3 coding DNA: TGTGCCATCAGTGACCCCCTACTTTCAAGCGGGGGGGCAAATGAGCAGTTATTC.